These T cell receptor beta chains were read from a single sample in a study of type 1 regulatory T cells. One entry per CDR3 protein, called by TCRdb with MiXCR from the reads. Of about 60,000 distinct CDR3 sequences listed, 62% are singletons. No antigen is known for these receptors. Sequencing was carried out using cultured non-Tr1 T cells, either the whole culture or a sorted T cell fraction (not recorded which). The origin of the receptors is a human donor in good health. The CDR3 runs from the conserved cysteine through the conserved F or W. The D gene is left open where the match is weak. A clone size is listed for some rows: how often the clone was seen (once, few, many), or a class if it is expanded.

clone_size,v_call,j_call,d_call,cdr3_nt,cdr3_aa
-,TRBV29-1,TRBJ2-1,TRBD2,TGCAGCGGGGAGCGGGGCGTTTACAATGAGCAGTTCTTC,CSGERGVYNEQFF
-,TRBV3-1,TRBJ2-6,-,TGTGCCAGCAGCCAAGAATTTGCGGGACAGCTCTCCGGGGCCAACGTCCTGACTTTC,CASSQEFAGQLSGANVLTF
-,TRBV5-1,TRBJ2-1,TRBD1,TGCGCCAGCAGCTCGGCAGGGGGACGGTTATCCTACAATGAGCAGTTCTTC,CASSSAGGRLSYNEQFF
-,TRBV30,TRBJ2-2,TRBD2,TGTGCCTGGAGTGTGCCCCTTAGCGGGAGGGGTGAGCTGTTTTTT,CAWSVPLSGRGELFF
few,TRBV6-2/TRBV6-3,TRBJ2-3,TRBD2,TGTGCCAGCAGCCAGTTGAGTAGCGGGACCACAGATACGCAGTATTTT,CASSQLSSGTTDTQYF
-,TRBV19,TRBJ1-5,TRBD1,TGTGCCAGTAGTACAGGTACAGGGGGCGGTCAGCCCCAGCATTTT,CASSTGTGGGQPQHF
once,TRBV5-1,TRBJ2-1,TRBD1,TGCGCCAGCAGCTCCGGGACAGGCGATTTTTCCTACAATGAGCAGTTCTTC,CASSSGTGDFSYNEQFF
-,TRBV12-3/TRBV12-4,TRBJ1-5,TRBD1,TGTGCCAGCAGCACCTCCGAGGACAGGTTATTATTTGATCAGCCCCAGCATTTT,CASSTSEDRLLFDQPQHF
-,TRBV5-1,TRBJ1-1,-,TGCGCCAGCAAAAACGGAGCTTCAATACCTGGGGCTGAAGCTTTCTTT,CASKNGASIPGAEAFF
-,TRBV12-3/TRBV12-4,TRBJ1-2,-,TGTGCCAGCAGTTTGTTTCTTCAGACTTCTGGCTACACCTTC,CASSLFLQTSGYTF
-,TRBV18,TRBJ1-4,TRBD1,TGTGCCAGCTCACCTCCGGACAGGGCTCGGGATAATGAAAAACTGTTTTTT,CASSPPDRARDNEKLFF
-,TRBV19,TRBJ2-2,TRBD2,TGTGCCAGTAGGATGTCCGGGACTAGCGGTACCGGGGAGCTGTTTTTT,CASRMSGTSGTGELFF
-,TRBV24-1,TRBJ1-5,-,TGTGCCGTACAGGACAGCCCCGGAGACAGCTCCCAGCATTTT,CAVQDSPGDSSQHF
few,TRBV20-1,TRBJ1-4,-,TGCAGTGCTAGAGAGCCCGGAGGGGAAAAACTGTTTTTT,CSAREPGGEKLFF
few,TRBV18,TRBJ2-5,TRBD2,TGTGCCAGCTCACCGACTAGCGGGAGTGGAGGGGGTCGAGAGACCCAGTACTTC,CASSPTSGSGGGRETQYF
-,TRBV12-3/TRBV12-4,TRBJ2-2,-,TGTGCCAGCAGTCGGATGCCCACCGGGGAGCTGTTTTTT,CASSRMPTGELFF
-,TRBV6-5,TRBJ2-1,-,TGTGCCACCCGGAACAAGCCCAATGAGCAGTTCTTC,CATRNKPNEQFF
medium-sized,TRBV20-1,TRBJ2-1,-,TGCAGTGCTAGAGATCTCGGAGACTCGGGGGCGCGACTGTACAATGAGCAGTTCTTC,CSARDLGDSGARLYNEQFF
once,TRBV15,TRBJ2-1,-,TGTGCCACCAGCAGAGATGAGGAAAGTGAGCAGTTCTTC,CATSRDEESEQFF
-,TRBV4-1,TRBJ2-1,-,TGCGCCAGCCGAGACGTCCGTGGGCAATACTCCTACAATGAGCAGTTCTTC,CASRDVRGQYSYNEQFF
-,TRBV10-3,TRBJ2-3,-,TGTGCCATCGGGTCAACTAGCTCGAGCACAGATACGCAGTATTTT,CAIGSTSSSTDTQYF
few,TRBV20-1,TRBJ1-6,-,TGCAGTGCTAGCGATCGGAGACGCGATTCACCCCTCCACTTT,CSASDRRRDSPLHF
-,TRBV3-1,TRBJ2-1,TRBD2,TGTGCCAGCAGCCTAACTAGCGGGAGGGACAATGAGCAGTTCTTC,CASSLTSGRDNEQFF
once,TRBV12-3/TRBV12-4,TRBJ1-1,-,TGTGCCAGCAGGGAGGCGGGCGACACTGAAGCTTTCTTT,CASREAGDTEAFF
-,TRBV28,TRBJ2-1,TRBD2,TGTGCCAGCACCCGAATTGGACTAGCGGGAGGGGGGAATGAGCAGTTCTTC,CASTRIGLAGGGNEQFF
-,TRBV6-6,TRBJ1-3,TRBD1,TGTGCCAGCAGTTACACGCCGGGACAGCGACCTGGAAACACCATATATTTT,CASSYTPGQRPGNTIYF
-,TRBV20-1,TRBJ2-2,-,TGCAGTGCTCCCCTGCTTGCGAACACCGGGGAGCTGTTTTTT,CSAPLLANTGELFF
-,TRBV15,TRBJ1-2,-,TGTGCCACCAGCAGAGGTGATAACTATGGCTACACCTTC,CATSRGDNYGYTF
-,TRBV20-1,TRBJ2-2,-,TGCAGTGCCAGCGTGAACACCGGGGAGCTGTTTTTT,CSASVNTGELFF
-,TRBV20-1,TRBJ2-1,TRBD2,TGCAGTGCTAAAATACCGGGACTAGCGGAGCCGAGGGGAGAGTTCTTC,CSAKIPGLAEPRGEFF
medium-sized,TRBV24-1,TRBJ2-1,TRBD2,TGTGCCACCGGGAGGGGAATAGCGGGAGGGCCGTCCTACAATGAGCAGTTCTTC,CATGRGIAGGPSYNEQFF